Sequencing of this T cell receptor beta chain was carried out in a study of CD8 T cells in ankylosing spondylitis (dated by TCRdb to about 2017). Notes on the research overall: To find TCR variants linked to disease, the study profiled T cell receptor beta repertoires in ankylosing spondylitis patients and healthy donors. The full study cohort was made up of under 30 ankylosing spondylitis patients and about a hundred healthy donors. Samples of peripheral blood were taken, and for ankylosing spondylitis patients, synovial fluid was collected as well. Beyond this particular receptor, the publication reports: According to the report, matched synovial fluid samples from ankylosing spondylitis patients were significantly enriched for the disease-linked clones. The disease-linked clones showed a CD8+ phenotype and occurred at relatively low frequencies in peripheral blood. Blood from ankylosing spondylitis patients appeared to be characterized by a TCR beta motif composed of about 8 highly homologous amino acid variants. Some of the motif variants had been reported before in the synovial fluid and blood of reactive arthritis patients, a finding that suggests common disease-initiation mechanisms.

This clonotype was counted between two and nine times. The antigen it recognizes is unknown. No clone much larger than this one lies a single base away; base qualities are absent. The CDR3 runs 15 residues from the cysteine to the phenylalanine. The read is trimmed to its CDR3 DNA, 45 bases read in frame from base 1. V is cut back by 6 bases and J by 4 bases, with 7 bases in the junction unmatched. TCRdb lists the instrument as Illumina HiSeq 2500. Quantitative 5'-RACE with molecular barcodes was the method used to prepare the TCR beta libraries. The authors processed their data as follows. A new computational method, built on a probabilistic model of VDJ rearrangement, was used to identify disease-linked TCR variants. TCRdb trimmed public reads at Q25 via fastp, called clones via MiXCR and kept in-frame beta chains. CDR3 protein duplicates are merged, each entry listing the most common genes and DNA. TCRdb, not the authors, supplied the V and J calls. The sample has approximately 31,000 distinct CDR3 sequences on record, under 40% of them singletons. The top ten clonotypes cover 45% of the sample.

For each ankylosing spondylitis patient, the synovial fluid sample was matched to a blood sample from that same patient. Sequencing was carried out using synovial fluid, either unsorted or a sorted T cell fraction (not recorded which). In this chain, TRBV12-3 or TRBV12-4 is recombined with TRBJ2-3; TRBD1 agrees with 10 junctional bases. The receptor's source is a male donor with ankylosing spondylitis. The encoded CDR3 is CASRTTGGLADTQYF. The DNA sequence is given as TGTGCCAGCAGGACGACAGGGGGCTTGGCAGATACGCAGTATTTT.